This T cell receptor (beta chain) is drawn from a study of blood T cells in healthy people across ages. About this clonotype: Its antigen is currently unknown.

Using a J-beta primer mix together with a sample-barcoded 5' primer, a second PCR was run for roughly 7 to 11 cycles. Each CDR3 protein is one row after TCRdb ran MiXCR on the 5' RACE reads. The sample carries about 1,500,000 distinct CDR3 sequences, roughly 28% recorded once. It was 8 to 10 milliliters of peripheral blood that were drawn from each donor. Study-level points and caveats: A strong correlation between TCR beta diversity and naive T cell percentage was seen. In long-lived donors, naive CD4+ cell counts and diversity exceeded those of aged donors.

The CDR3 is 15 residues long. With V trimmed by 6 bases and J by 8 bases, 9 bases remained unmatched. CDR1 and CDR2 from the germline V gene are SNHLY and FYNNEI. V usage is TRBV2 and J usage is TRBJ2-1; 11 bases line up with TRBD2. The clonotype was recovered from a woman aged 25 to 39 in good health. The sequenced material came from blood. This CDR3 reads CASRAGTSGVHEQFF. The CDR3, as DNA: TGTGCCAGCAGGGCCGGGACTAGCGGTGTTCATGAGCAGTTCTTC.